This T cell receptor beta chain derives from a study of cytomegalovirus exposure and HLA in healthy donors. As for the study in general: Across about 400 genotyped donors, over 70% landed in the Caucasian-associated ancestry cluster. Study-level findings and limits: Reports state that TCR beta sequences accurately predicted most subjects' HLA-A and HLA-B alleles. According to the study, 150 to 200 TCR beta chains were cytomegalovirus-associated.

On this clone itself: Its antigen is as yet unknown.

The PCR contained 60 Vbeta and 13 Jbeta primers. Measured with immunoSEQ multiplex PCR; TCRdb has only the in-frame clones, and not every one. The table lists roughly 72,000 clones, 70% to 85% of them singletons. The CDR3 has 13 amino acids. Germline assignment: CDR1 SQVTM and CDR2 ANQGSEA. With 2 bases clipped from V and 7 bases from J, the junction kept 8 bases outside the gene matches. Sequenced: PBMCs. V gene TRBV29-1 combines with J gene TRBJ2-7, with TRBD2 matching 7 bases. This TCR was sampled from a human donor in good health. The CDR3 coding sequence is TGCAGCGTTGAACTAGCGGTTCCTAGGGAGCAGTACTTC. Protein: CSVELAVPREQYF.